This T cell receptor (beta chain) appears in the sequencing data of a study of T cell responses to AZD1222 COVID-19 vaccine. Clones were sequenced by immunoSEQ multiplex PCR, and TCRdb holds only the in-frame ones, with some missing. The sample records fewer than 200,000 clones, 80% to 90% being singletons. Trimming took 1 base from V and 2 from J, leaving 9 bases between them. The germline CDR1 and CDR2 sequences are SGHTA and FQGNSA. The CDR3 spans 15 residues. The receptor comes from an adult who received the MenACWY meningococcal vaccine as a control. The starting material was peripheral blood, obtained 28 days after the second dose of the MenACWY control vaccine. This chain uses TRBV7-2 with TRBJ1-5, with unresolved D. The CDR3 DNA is TGTGCCAGCAGCTTAGTAGCCGGCGGCAATCAGCCCCAGCATTTT. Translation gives CASSLVAGGNQPQHF.